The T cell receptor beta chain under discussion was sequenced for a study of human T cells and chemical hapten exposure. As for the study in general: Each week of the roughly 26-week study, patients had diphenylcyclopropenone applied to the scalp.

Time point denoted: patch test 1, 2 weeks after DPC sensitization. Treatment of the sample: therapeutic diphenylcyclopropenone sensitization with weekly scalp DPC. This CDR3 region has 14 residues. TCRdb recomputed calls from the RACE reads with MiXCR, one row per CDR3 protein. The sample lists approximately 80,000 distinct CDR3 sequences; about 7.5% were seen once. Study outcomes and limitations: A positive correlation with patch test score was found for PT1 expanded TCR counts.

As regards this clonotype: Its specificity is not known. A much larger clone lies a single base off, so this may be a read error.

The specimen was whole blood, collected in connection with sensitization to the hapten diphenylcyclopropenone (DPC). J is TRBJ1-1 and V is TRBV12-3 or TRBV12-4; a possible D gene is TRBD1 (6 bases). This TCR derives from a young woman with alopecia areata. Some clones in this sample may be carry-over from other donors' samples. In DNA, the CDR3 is TGTGCCAGCACTACGGACAGACGGGGCACTAAAGCTTTCTTT. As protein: CASTTDRRGTKAFF.